This entry features one T cell receptor beta chain sequence. Its antigen is unidentified. A minimum of 6 micrograms of total RNA was extracted per sample. A J-beta primer mix and a sample-barcoded 5' primer were used in a second PCR of about 7 to 11 cycles. From the 5' RACE reads, TCRdb called clonotypes with MiXCR, one entry per CDR3 protein. The data contain 780,000 or so distinct CDR3 sequences, around 50% of them singletons. The data were taken from a study of blood T cells in healthy people across ages. Study as a whole: Template switching picked up about one barcoded beta molecule for each two T cells.

Study conclusions and caveats: Across samples, TCR beta diversity tracked strongly with naive T cell percentage.

CDR3 size: 17 residues. With 1 base clipped from V and 7 bases from J, the junction kept 12 bases outside the gene matches. Germline V gives CDR1 SGHVS, CDR2 FQNEAQ. What was sequenced was blood. J is TRBJ2-1 and V is TRBV7-8; 8 nucleotides line up with TRBD2. The source is a man aged 40-50 years in good health. CDR3 residues: CASSLGVGSGIGNEQFF. The CDR3 DNA reads as TGTGCCAGCAGCTTAGGTGTAGGTAGCGGGATAGGAAATGAGCAGTTCTTC. Variable domain in full (rest from reference TRBV7-8 and TRBJ2-1): GAGVSQSPRYKVAKRGQDVALRCDPISGHVSLFWYQQALGQGPEFLTYFQNEAQLDKSGLPSDRFFAERPEGSVSTLKIQRTQQEDSAVYLCASSLGVGSGIGNEQFFGPGTRLTVL.